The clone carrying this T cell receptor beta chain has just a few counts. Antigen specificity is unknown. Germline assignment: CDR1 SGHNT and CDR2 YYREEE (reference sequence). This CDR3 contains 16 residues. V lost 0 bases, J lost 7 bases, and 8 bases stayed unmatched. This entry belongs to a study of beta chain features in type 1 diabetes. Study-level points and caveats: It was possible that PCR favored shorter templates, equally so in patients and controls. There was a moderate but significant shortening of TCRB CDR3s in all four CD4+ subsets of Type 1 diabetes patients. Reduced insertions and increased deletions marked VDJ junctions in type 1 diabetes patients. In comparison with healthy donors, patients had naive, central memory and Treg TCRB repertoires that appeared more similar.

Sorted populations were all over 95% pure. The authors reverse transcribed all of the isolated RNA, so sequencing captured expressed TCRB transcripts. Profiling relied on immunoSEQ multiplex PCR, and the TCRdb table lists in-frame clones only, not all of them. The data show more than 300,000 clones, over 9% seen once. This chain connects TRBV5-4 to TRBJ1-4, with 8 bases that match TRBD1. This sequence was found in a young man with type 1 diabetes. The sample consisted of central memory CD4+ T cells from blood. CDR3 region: CASSLATDRAREKLFF. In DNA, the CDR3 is TGTGCCAGCAGCTTGGCGACGGACAGGGCCCGTGAAAAACTGTTTTTT.